The 32 T cell receptor beta chains listed next were all sequenced from one sample in a study of T-cell memory formation after mild COVID-19. TCRdb re-called the 5' RACE reads with MiXCR, one entry per CDR3 protein. The sample comprises over 450,000 distinct CDR3 sequences, around 21% of which are singletons, and around 13% rests with the top ten. Sequencing was performed on PBMCs or a T cell subset sorted from them (not recorded which). These receptors were taken from an adult woman who had mild COVID-19 (a few samples of this study predate the infection). Cell type and time point are not known.

This clonotype was observed a handful of times. This rearrangement joins TRBV2 to TRBJ1-2; no reliable D call. The CDR3 runs to 12 residues. V was shortened by 1 base and J by 7 bases, with 7 bases between the two germline ends. CDR1 SNHLY and CDR2 FYNNEI come from the germline V gene. The CDR3, as DNA: TGTGCCAGCAGTGAAGGAGAGTCTGGCTACACCTTC. This codes for CASSEGESGYTF.

This clonotype was detected a few times. The V gene is TRBV7-6, the J gene TRBJ2-7; D may be TRBD1 or TRBD2 (5 bases each). Trimming took off 1 base at V and 3 bases at J, with 7 bases between the two ends. This CDR3 contains 13 residues. CDR1 and CDR2 (germline): SGHVS, FNYEAQ. This CDR3 is CASSLGDGYEQYF. The CDR3 coding sequence is TGTGCCAGCAGCTTAGGGGACGGCTACGAGCAGTACTTC.

This clonotype has a single count. V is TRBV20-1 and J is TRBJ1-6; TRBD1 matches at 7 bases. Germline CDR1 and CDR2: DFQATT and SNEGSKA (reference sequence). The CDR3 is made up of 14 amino acids. Unmatched junction bases numbered 8, after V lost 5 bases and J lost 7 bases. The CDR3 DNA reads as TGCAGTGCTTTGTACAGGGGTAGGAATTCACCCCTCCACTTT. Its translation: CSALYRGRNSPLHF.

This clonotype has just a few counts. This rearrangement joins TRBV30 to TRBJ2-3; possibly TRBD2 for D (5 bases). The CDR3 has 17 amino acids. CDR1 is GTSNPN and CDR2 is SVGIG in the germline V gene (reference sequence). Trimming took off 0 bases at V and 6 bases at J, with 22 bases between the two ends. DNA of the CDR3: TGTGCCTGGAGTGTACCCGGGGTAATGTTCTCGGGGGATACGCAGTATTTT. It translates to CAWSVPGVMFSGDTQYF.

This CDR3 reads CASSPTDRGYYGYTF. In nucleotides, the CDR3 is TGTGCCAGCAGTCCGACGGACAGGGGCTACTATGGCTACACCTTC. The rearrangement uses TRBV6-5 and TRBJ1-2, with TRBD1 identical over 9 bases. The CDR3 loop spans 15 amino acids. Germline CDR1 reads MNHEY; CDR2 reads SVGAGI. The ends lost 5 bases at V and 3 bases at J; junction bases unmatched: 7.

The rearrangement joins TRBV20-1 to TRBJ2-3, with 8 bases aligning to TRBD2. V shed 2 bases, J shed 3 bases, and the junction held 4 bases outside the gene matches. Germline assignment: CDR1 DFQATT and CDR2 SNEGSKA (reference sequence). CDR3 size: 14 residues. The CDR3 region is CSARLGTRTDTQYF. The CDR3 bases are TGCAGTGCTAGACTGGGGACTAGGACAGATACGCAGTATTTT.

V gene TRBV28 combines with J gene TRBJ2-7; D not certain. Trimming took 7 bases from V and 5 from J, leaving 9 bases between them. Germline assignment: CDR1 MDHEN and CDR2 SYDVKM. This CDR3 region has 11 residues. The CDR3 spells CASNIPDEQYF. The CDR3 region has the DNA TGTGCCAGCAACATACCGGACGAGCAGTACTTC.

This clonotype was counted between two and nine times. V gene TRBV5-5 combines with J gene TRBJ1-1, with D tentatively TRBD1 (5 bases). The CDR3 sequence is 15 residues long. The ends were cut back, 4 bases at V and 0 bases at J, with 13 bases in the middle. The germline V gene has CDR1 SGHKS and CDR2 YYEKEE (reference sequence). CDR3 sequence reads: CASSPDNTMNTEAFF. The CDR3 DNA is TGTGCCAGCAGCCCGGACAATACAATGAACACTGAAGCTTTCTTT.

This clonotype was detected only once. V usage is TRBV6-5 and J usage is TRBJ2-1; D is ambiguous. The CDR3 contains 15 residues. The germline V gene encodes CDR1 MNHEY and CDR2 SVGAGI. Between the trimmed V and J ends, which lost 0 bases and 8 bases, there was a span of 14 bases. CDR3 nucleotides: TGTGCCAGCAGTTACTCGAGCGATGAACGGTATGAGCAGTTCTTC. This sequence encodes CASSYSSDERYEQFF.

This clonotype has just a few counts. The chain links TRBV5-1 to TRBJ1-1; 10 nucleotides align to TRBD1. The J segment lost 8 bases and the V segment lost 0 bases, leaving 7 bases of the junction unmatched. Germline V gives CDR1 SGHRS, CDR2 YFSETQ. This CDR3 is 15 amino acids long. The DNA of the CDR3 is TGCGCCAGCAGCTTGGGACGGACAGGGGGGGCGGAAGCTTTCTTT. Its translation is CASSLGRTGGAEAFF.

V is TRBV12-3 or TRBV12-4 and J is TRBJ1-1, with 9 bases that match TRBD1. Trimming cost V 6 bases and J 7 bases; bases outside gene matches: 9. The CDR3 sequence is 14 residues long. CDR3 nucleotides: TGTGCCAGCAGGATGGACAGGGGAAGTGGTGAAGCTTTCTTT. This codes for CASRMDRGSGEAFF.

CDR3 sequence: CASSLAGGAGGLYEQYF. The CDR3 nucleotides are TGCGCCAGCAGCTTGGCCGGAGGGGCGGGAGGGCTCTACGAGCAGTACTTC. The J gene is TRBJ2-7, the V gene TRBV5-1, with TRBD2 matching over 9 bases. The V gene's germline CDR1 is SGHRS and CDR2 YFSETQ. V dropped 0 bases and J dropped 3; count of bases not matched to a gene: 10. CDR3 size: 17 residues.

This chain joins TRBV25-1 and TRBJ2-2, with D possibly being TRBD1 (6 bases). Trimming stripped 2 bases from V and 6 bases from J, with 19 bases between. The CDR3 consists of 17 residues. Germline V lookup: CDR1 MGHDK, CDR2 SYGVNS. CDR3 region: CASSERRQAPRPGELFF. The DNA for the CDR3 is TGTGCCAGCAGTGAAAGAAGACAGGCCCCCAGGCCCGGGGAGCTGTTTTTT.

This clonotype was seen a handful of times. The CDR3 is CASSPRSRDRAPNEQFF. As DNA, the CDR3 is TGTGCCAGCAGCCCCCGGAGCCGGGACAGGGCCCCCAATGAGCAGTTCTTC. V and J are TRBV12-3 or TRBV12-4 and TRBJ2-1, with 9 nucleotides matching TRBD1. The CDR3 sequence is 17 residues long. V shed 6 bases and J 6 bases; nucleotides not matched to a gene: 15.

The genes are TRBV5-1 and TRBJ2-1; 8 bases match TRBD2. V shed 4 bases and J 4 bases; nucleotides not matched to a gene: 13. Germline V gene lookup returns CDR1 SGHRS and CDR2 YFSETQ. The CDR3 is 17 residues long. DNA for the CDR3: TGCGCCAGCAGCCCGGAGGTCCCGGGGACTAGATACAATGAGCAGTTCTTC. This translates into CASSPEVPGTRYNEQFF.

This clonotype appeared a few times. V usage is TRBV5-1 and J usage is TRBJ1-1, with a weak D call TRBD1 (5 bases). The CDR3 loop spans 17 amino acids. Germline lookup yields CDR1 SGHRS and CDR2 YFSETQ. Trimming took off 0 bases at V and 1 base at J, with 16 bases between the two ends. CDR3 sequence: CASSLAFSGHPNTEAFF. As DNA, the CDR3 is TGCGCCAGCAGCTTGGCCTTCTCCGGACACCCGAACACTGAAGCTTTCTTT.

The gene calls are TRBV7-6 and TRBJ2-7; D is uncertain. The CDR3 consists of 15 residues. Trimming cost V 1 base and J 2 bases, with 12 bases left between them. Looked up from germline, CDR1 is SGHVS and CDR2 is FNYEAQ. CDR3 protein: CASSLGSGPPYEQYF. The CDR3 DNA follows: TGTGCCAGCAGCTTAGGGTCTGGTCCACCCTACGAGCAGTACTTC. The whole variable domain, filled in from reference TRBV7-6 and TRBJ2-7, reads GAGVSQSPRYKVTKRGQDVALRCDPISGHVSLYWYRQALGQGPEFLTYFNYEAQQDKSGLPNDRFSAERPEGSISTLTIQRTEQRDSAMYRCASSLGSGPPYEQYFGPGTRLTVT.

This chain joins TRBV27 and TRBJ2-7, with 9 bases matching TRBD2. Germline V gives CDR1 MNHEY, CDR2 SMNVEV (reference sequence). The trim removed 10 bases at V and 2 bases at J, leaving 9 bases unmatched. The CDR3 is made up of 14 amino acids. The chain's CDR3 is CATAGLAQTYEQYF. The CDR3 nucleotides read TGTGCCACCGCGGGACTAGCCCAGACCTACGAGCAGTACTTC.

This clonotype was counted a few times. The chain has TRBV5-6 and TRBJ1-5; D gene uncertain. Trimming cost V 3 bases and J 7 bases, with 8 bases left between them. This CDR3 has 12 amino acids. CDR1 is SGHDT and CDR2 is YYEEEE in the germline V gene. CDR3 amino acids: CASSSRAQPQHF. The CDR3 DNA reads as TGTGCCAGCAGCTCCCGGGCACAGCCCCAGCATTTT.

This chain joins TRBV6-5 and TRBJ1-2; possible D gene TRBD1, 5 bases. V was shortened by 6 bases and J by 8 bases, with 25 bases between the two germline ends. Per the germline V gene, CDR1 is MNHEY and CDR2 is SVGAGI. The CDR3 consists of 16 residues. The CDR3: CASRQKIRGPVGGYTF. CDR3 DNA: TGTGCCAGCAGGCAGAAGATCCGGGGCCCCGTCGGCGGCTACACCTTC.

This clonotype was counted between two and nine times. V usage is TRBV10-3 and J usage is TRBJ2-3; D uncertain. Germline CDR1 ENHRY, CDR2 SYGVKD. This CDR3 has 13 residues. The V end was cut by 3 bases, the J end by 2 bases, with 6 bases between. As DNA, the CDR3 is TGTGCCATCAGTGACAGGACCACAGATACGCAGTATTTT. Translated, it gives CAISDRTTDTQYF.

This clonotype has just a few counts. V usage is TRBV25-1 and J usage is TRBJ2-5; 7 bases fit TRBD1. The CDR3 runs to 15 residues. V lost 0 bases, J lost 4 bases, and 5 bases stayed unmatched. The V gene's germline CDR1 is MGHDK and CDR2 SYGVNS. As DNA, the CDR3 is TGTGCCAGCAGTGAATATGCAGGGGGTGGAGAGACCCAGTACTTC. It codes for CASSEYAGGGETQYF.

The rearrangement links TRBV12-3 or TRBV12-4 to TRBJ2-3; 9 bases match TRBD2. This CDR3 has 19 amino acids. V dropped 3 bases and J dropped 2; count of bases not matched to a gene: 15. As DNA, the CDR3 is TGTGCCAGCAGTTTTCTAGCGGGGCAGGTCGCACTACACACAGATACGCAGTATTTT. Translated: CASSFLAGQVALHTDTQYF.

The chain employs TRBV5-1 and TRBJ1-4; possibly TRBD1 for D (5 bases). The CDR3 is made up of 17 amino acids. Trimming took 4 bases from V and 3 from J, leaving 19 bases between them. The germline V gene has CDR1 SGHRS and CDR2 YFSETQ. CDR3: CASSRSGPSIANEKLFF. For the CDR3, the DNA is TGCGCCAGCAGCCGATCGGGACCAAGTATAGCTAATGAAAAACTGTTTTTT.

The gene calls are TRBV11-3 and TRBJ1-6; tentative D call: TRBD1 (5 bases). The CDR3 has 14 amino acids. Trimming pared 5 bases from V and 8 bases from J, leaving 13 bases between. CDR1 is SGHNT, CDR2 YENEEA, per germline. The CDR3 sequence: CASSPPGTHSPLHF. In nucleotides, the CDR3 is TGTGCCAGCAGCCCCCCCGGGACCCATTCACCCCTCCACTTT.

This clonotype was recorded a few times. The J gene is TRBJ2-3, the V gene TRBV9, with D uncertain. CDR1 and CDR2 (germline): SGDLS, YYNGEE. V was shortened by 0 bases and J by 8 bases, with 13 bases between the two germline ends. The CDR3 consists of 14 residues. This CDR3 reads CASSVGWAIGTQYF. In DNA form, the CDR3 reads TGTGCCAGCAGCGTAGGGTGGGCGATCGGTACGCAGTATTTT.

This chain joins TRBV24-1 and TRBJ2-4; 9 bases align to TRBD1. The germline gives CDR1 KGHDR, CDR2 SFDVKD. The CDR3 length is 16 residues. Losses at the gene ends were 3 bases for V and 6 bases for J; bases not matched to a gene: 8. The CDR3 DNA reads TGTGCCACCAGTGATACACGGACAGGGGCATTAAACATTCAGTACTTC. It codes for CATSDTRTGALNIQYF.

V is TRBV12-3 or TRBV12-4 and J is TRBJ1-2; D is possibly TRBD1 (6 bases). Between the trimmed V and J ends, which lost 6 bases and 4 bases, there was a span of 15 bases. This CDR3 is built from 14 residues. The CDR3 DNA is TGTGCCAGCAGCAACTTGAGACAGGTCTATGGCTACACCTTC. It translates to CASSNLRQVYGYTF.

The gene calls are TRBV12-3 or TRBV12-4 and TRBJ1-1; maybe TRBD1 (5 bases). The V gene lost 6 bases and the J gene lost 5 bases, with 16 bases spanning the gap. CDR3 size: 14 residues. CDR3 nucleotides: TGTGCCAGCAGGCCCCCACGACAGAGTACTGAAGCTTTCTTT. Translation gives CASRPPRQSTEAFF.

This sequence joins TRBV7-8 and TRBJ2-7; D not certain. Trimming left V 7 bases short and J 6 bases short, with 16 bases between. The germline gives CDR1 SGHVS, CDR2 FQNEAQ. The CDR3 sequence is 13 residues long. CDR3 coding DNA: TGTGCCAGCATCGGGCTTCCTCCGGGCGAGCAGTACTTC. It translates to CASIGLPPGEQYF.

This clonotype has a handful of counts. This rearrangement joins TRBV28 to TRBJ2-1; 8 nucleotides match TRBD2. There are 16 residues in the CDR3. Trimming cost V 2 bases and J 2 bases; bases outside gene matches: 5. CDR1 is MDHEN and CDR2 is SYDVKM in the germline V gene. CDR3 sequence (DNA): TGTGCCAGCAGTTTAGGCGGAGCGGGAGCCTACAATGAGCAGTTCTTC. Protein: CASSLGGAGAYNEQFF.

The chain is built from TRBV5-5 and TRBJ2-7; D gene unclear. This CDR3 spans 15 amino acids. Germline CDR1 and CDR2: SGHKS and YYEKEE (reference sequence). The V end lost 4 bases, the J end lost 2 bases, and 16 bases lay between the germline ends. The CDR3 sequence: CASSRSWARTYEQYF. The CDR3 DNA is TGTGCCAGCAGCCGCTCCTGGGCCCGGACCTACGAGCAGTACTTC.